This is a list of T cell receptor beta chains from one sample in a study of control samples from healthy donors and cancer patients. The protocol was immunoSEQ multiplex PCR, while the TCRdb copy is restricted to in-frame clones and leaves out a portion. Of around 130,000 clones in the sample, roughly 94% were seen once. Sample: blood. Every receptor here comes from a man younger than 45 in good health. Each CDR3 is given with its conserved first and last residue. Each record gives: J gene, D gene, clone size, V gene, CDR3 protein, CDR3 DNA. A D gene is named only where the DNA matches it firmly. Not every row has a clone size; where given, it reads once, few, many or a size class.

TRBJ1-5,TRBD1,NA,TRBV2,CASSGSTGGRGINQPQHF,TGTGCCAGCAGTGGATCGACAGGGGGTAGGGGAATTAATCAGCCCCAGCATTTT
TRBJ2-7,NA,once,TRBV21-1,CASSIGGTGYGEQYF,TGTGCCAGCAGCATTGGGGGGACAGGGTACGGCGAGCAGTACTTC
TRBJ1-2,TRBD1,NA,TRBV6-5,CASSTGQGFYGYTF,TGTGCCAGCAGTACAGGACAGGGGTTCTATGGCTACACCTTC
TRBJ2-4,TRBD2,NA,TRBV3-1/TRBV3-2,CASSETSGEGGLAKNIQYF,TGTGCCAGCAGTGAGACGTCGGGGGAGGGCGGACTAGCCAAAAACATTCAGTACTTC
TRBJ2-2,NA,NA,TRBV2,CASSVRESTGELFF,TGTGCCAGCAGTGTACGGGAGAGCACCGGGGAGCTGTTTTTT
TRBJ1-5,NA,NA,TRBV5-5,CASSLRESLSQPQHF,TGTGCCAGCAGCTTGAGGGAGTCGTTGAGTCAGCCCCAGCATTTT
TRBJ2-7,NA,NA,TRBV7-9,CASSLTPGDEQYF,TGTGCCAGCAGCTTGACCCCCGGGGACGAGCAGTACTTC
TRBJ1-5,TRBD1,once,TRBV4-2,CASSQDRGQLSNQPQHF,TGTGCCAGCAGCCAAGATCGGGGACAGCTTAGCAATCAGCCCCAGCATTTT
TRBJ2-7,TRBD2,NA,TRBV19,CASSIGGGFGYEQYF,TGTGCCAGTAGTATTGGCGGGGGATTCGGGTACGAGCAGTACTTC
TRBJ1-2,NA,NA,TRBV4-3,CASSQDVGSSYGYTF,TGCGCCAGCAGCCAAGATGTTGGGTCCAGCTATGGCTACACCTTC
TRBJ1-1,TRBD1,once,TRBV30,CAWSVGQGDTEAFF,TGTGCCTGGAGTGTAGGACAGGGAGACACTGAAGCTTTCTTT
TRBJ1-1,NA,NA,TRBV9,CASSVVPNTEAFF,TGTGCCAGCAGCGTAGTTCCGAACACTGAAGCTTTCTTT
TRBJ1-1,NA,NA,TRBV5-1,CATIQLLVGNTEAFF,TGCGCCACCATTCAGCTGTTGGTAGGGAACACTGAAGCTTTCTTT
TRBJ1-4,NA,NA,TRBV4-1,CASSPLSGGEKLFF,TGCGCCAGCAGCCCCCTCTCGGGTGGAGAAAAACTGTTTTTT
TRBJ1-5,NA,NA,TRBV28,CASSFGRLGTGNQPQHF,TGTGCCAGCAGTTTCGGGAGGCTAGGGACTGGCAATCAGCCCCAGCATTTT
TRBJ2-2,TRBD2,NA,TRBV9,CASSVRTSGGKNTGELFF,TGTGCCAGCAGCGTACGGACTAGCGGGGGGAAGAACACCGGGGAGCTGTTTTTT
TRBJ2-3,NA,NA,TRBV29-1,CSVRGGSTDTQYF,TGCAGCGTCCGTGGGGGGTCCACAGATACGCAGTATTTT
TRBJ1-1,NA,NA,TRBV7-2,CASSLLNAQNTEAFF,TGTGCCAGCAGCTTATTGAACGCCCAGAACACTGAAGCTTTCTTT
TRBJ2-7,TRBD2,NA,TRBV10-1,CASSDRTSGDYEQYF,TGCGCCAGCAGTGACCGGACTAGCGGGGACTACGAGCAGTACTTC
TRBJ1-6,NA,few,TRBV24-1,CATSDRGNSPLHF,TGTGCCACCAGTGACAGGGGCAATTCACCCCTCCACTTT
TRBJ2-7,NA,NA,TRBV7-6,CASSFGLNEQYF,TGTGCCAGCAGCTTTGGGCTAAACGAGCAGTACTTC
TRBJ1-3,TRBD1,once,TRBV4-1,CASSLEWGQGMINSGNTIYF,TGCGCCAGCAGCCTAGAGTGGGGACAGGGGATGATCAACTCTGGAAACACCATATATTTT
TRBJ2-3,NA,NA,TRBV4-1,CASSDIVYDTQYF,TGCGCCAGCAGCGACATCGTATATGATACGCAGTATTTT
TRBJ1-4,NA,NA,TRBV6-6,CASSWGEKLFF,TGTGCCAGCAGTTGGGGCGAAAAACTGTTTTTT
TRBJ1-4,NA,few,TRBV28,CASSSPFSGQLLLVTNEKLFF,TGTGCCAGCAGTTCTCCTTTCTCGGGACAACTCCTACTAGTCACTAATGAAAAACTGTTTTTT
TRBJ2-7,TRBD2,few,TRBV3-1/TRBV3-2,CASSPGLAASYEQYF,TGTGCCAGCAGCCCGGGACTAGCGGCCTCCTACGAGCAGTACTTC
TRBJ2-5,NA,NA,TRBV20-1,CREETQYF,TGCAGAGAAGAGACCCAGTACTTC
TRBJ1-5,NA,NA,TRBV6-5,CASRITGIGQPQHF,TGTGCCAGCAGGATAACAGGGATCGGCCAGCCCCAGCATTTT
TRBJ1-2,NA,NA,TRBV4-1,CASSPIFGFNGYTF,TGCGCCAGCAGCCCTATTTTCGGGTTTAATGGCTACACCTTC
TRBJ1-6,NA,NA,TRBV28,CASKVFNSPLHF,TGTGCCAGCAAGGTATTTAATTCACCCCTCCACTTT
TRBJ2-7,TRBD1,NA,TRBV2,CASMGTDYEQYF,TGTGCCAGCATGGGGACAGATTACGAGCAGTACTTC
TRBJ2-7,NA,NA,TRBV7-9,CASSSTRGEQYF,TGTGCCAGCAGCTCAACACGGGGCGAGCAGTACTTC
TRBJ1-1,NA,NA,TRBV5-3,CARSWAGGSSPLGAFF,TGTGCCAGAAGCTGGGCCGGGGGCAGCAGCCCCCTGGGAGCTTTCTTT
TRBJ1-5,NA,NA,TRBV29-1,CSVGAGFNQPQHF,TGCAGCGTTGGCGCCGGCTTCAATCAGCCCCAGCATTTT
TRBJ2-6,NA,NA,TRBV20-1,CSASYGANVLTF,TGCAGTGCTAGTTACGGGGCCAACGTCCTGACTTTC
TRBJ1-6,NA,NA,TRBV5-1,CASSLYGESPLHF,TGCGCCAGCAGCTTGTATGGGGAATCACCCCTCCACTTT
TRBJ1-2,TRBD1,NA,TRBV5-1,CASSPTGGTASGYTF,TGCGCCAGCAGCCCGACTGGCGGGACAGCGTCAGGCTACACCTTC
TRBJ2-5,NA,NA,TRBV10-2,CASSGIPPGPQETQYF,TGCGCCAGCAGCGGTATCCCCCCAGGACCCCAAGAGACCCAGTACTTC
TRBJ1-1,NA,NA,TRBV6-5,CASSPRGWNTEAFF,TGTGCCAGCAGCCCACGGGGCTGGAACACTGAAGCTTTCTTT
TRBJ2-2,NA,NA,TRBV4-3,CASSRQVGRNTGELFF,TGCGCCAGCAGCCGCCAAGTCGGGAGAAACACCGGGGAGCTGTTTTTT
TRBJ2-1,NA,NA,TRBV5-8,CASSPYSTAYNEQFF,TGTGCCAGCAGCCCCTACAGTACGGCCTACAATGAGCAGTTCTTC
TRBJ1-5,NA,NA,TRBV3-1/TRBV3-2,CASSQDWGDYSNQPQHF,TGTGCCAGCAGCCAAGATTGGGGGGATTATAGCAATCAGCCCCAGCATTTT
TRBJ2-1,TRBD1,NA,TRBV10-2,CASSERDRANEQFF,TGCGCCAGCAGTGAAAGGGACAGAGCAAATGAGCAGTTCTTC
TRBJ2-7,TRBD1,NA,TRBV6-5,CASRAGQGPYEQYF,TGTGCCAGCAGGGCGGGACAGGGACCCTACGAGCAGTACTTC
TRBJ1-1,TRBD1,NA,TRBV27,CASSSWDSSTEAFF,TGTGCCAGCAGTTCCTGGGACAGCTCCACTGAAGCTTTCTTT
TRBJ1-2,NA,NA,TRBV10-2,CASSVSGKANYGYTF,TGCGCCAGCAGTGTTTCAGGGAAGGCAAACTATGGCTACACCTTC